The present TCR beta chain was sequenced within a study of cytomegalovirus exposure and HLA in healthy donors. General study findings and limits: Rare sequences made up most TCRs, while some public TCRs were found in many donors. In the roughly 130 validation repertoires, a later analysis found that first-cohort TCR clusters tended to co-occur. Accounts indicate the classifier identified cytomegalovirus status with strong specificity and sensitivity.

This table comes from immunoSEQ multiplex PCR, and its TCRdb copy is limited to in-frame clones, with some not included. The repertoire holds some 170,000 clones, with roughly nine tenths as singletons. Germline CDR1 LGHNA, CDR2 YSLEER. The V end was cut by 1 base, the J end by 7 bases, with 22 bases between. There are 17 residues in the CDR3. Points on this clone: The antigen remains undetermined.

The chain combines TRBV4-3 with TRBJ1-2; D perhaps matches TRBD1 (5 bases). This clonotype was obtained from a man younger than 35 in good health and CMV-seropositive. The sample was PBMCs. CDR3 nucleotide sequence: TGCGCCAGCAGCCAAGCTGTTGAGCCCCCTCTCAGGGCTGGCTACACCTTC. Protein product: CASSQAVEPPLRAGYTF.